This note documents a single TCR beta chain sequence. The antigen remains undetermined. This CDR3 comprises 15 residues. Germline CDR1 and CDR2: DFQATT and SNEGSKA (reference sequence). The trim removed 1 base at V and 4 bases at J, leaving 4 bases unmatched. The treatment: approximately nine-day PBMC culture with coronavirus spike peptide pools or control peptides (ViraFEST assay). Sequenced with the Oncomine TCR Beta short-read assay was DNA taken from cultured CD4+ T cells. TCRdb reanalysed the PCR reads using MiXCR and keeps one entry per CDR3 protein. Of about 14,000 distinct CDR3 sequences listed, roughly 28% are singletons. These data come from a study of vaccination and CD4 T cells after COVID-19.

The rearrangement joins TRBV20-1 to TRBJ2-2; 9 nucleotides agree with TRBD2. The sample was cultured CD4+ T cells from blood. The origin of this receptor is a human donor with COVID-19. CDR3 DNA sequence: TGCAGTGCTAGAGTAGCGGGAGCCCCCACCGGGGAGCTGTTTTTT. This gives the protein CSARVAGAPTGELFF.